The sequence of this TCR beta chain was determined in a study of regulatory T cells in long-lasting Graves disease. Study-wide results and limits: The number of shared public clonotypes was higher in persistent patients (around 2,700) than new patients (over 900).

The TCR beta library used iRepertoire HTBI primers with Arm-PCR amplification of CDR3. TCRdb recomputed calls from the multiplex PCR reads with MiXCR, one row per CDR3 protein. The sample gives approximately 470,000 distinct CDR3 sequences, 15% to 20% of which show up once; 10% to 15% is in the top ten. The CDR3 runs to 16 residues. The V end was cut by 2 bases, the J end by 6 bases, with 17 bases between. Germline values: CDR1 LNHDA, CDR2 SQIVND (reference sequence). As regards this clonotype: Its antigen is currently unknown.

The time point is: newly diagnosed GD, antithyroid drugs for less than 3 months. PBMC-extracted RNA yielded the TCR library. These data also formed part of another study, on T cells in Graves' hyperthyroidism and ophthalmopathy. That publication notes: Blood held most thyroid clonotypes expanded above 0.001 frequency.

Material: peripheral blood mononuclear cells (PBMCs), obtained at new diagnosis, from a patient treated with antithyroid drugs. The chain couples TRBV19 to TRBJ2-1, with D tentatively TRBD1 or TRBD2 (5 bases each). The TCR comes from a man in his forties or fifties with Graves disease. The DNA of the CDR3 is TGTGCCAGTAGTATAATCCGCGGGCGCGACAGCAATGAGCAGTTCTTC. Its protein product is CASSIIRGRDSNEQFF.